This is a list of T cell receptor beta chains from one sample in a study of blood T cell repertoires in COVID-19. Clones were read by immunoSEQ multiplex PCR, and TCRdb kept only the in-frame ones, dropping some. This sample yields some 130,000 clones, of which 81% are seen a single time; almost 8.5% belongs to the top ten. The sequenced material came from peripheral blood. The origin of the receptors is a woman aged 60-75 years with active or convalescent COVID-19. Each CDR3 is given without its conserved first and last residue.

cdr3_aa: ATAGGAGASNEQF; v_call: TRBV24-1; j_call: TRBJ2-1
cdr3_aa: SVEYLSRRNEQF; v_call: TRBV29-1; j_call: TRBJ2-1
cdr3_aa: ASSLLFGASGAHYNEQF; v_call: TRBV27; j_call: TRBJ2-1
cdr3_aa: SVDGANTGELF; v_call: TRBV29-1; j_call: TRBJ2-2
cdr3_aa: ASSLTPGGLQTQY; v_call: TRBV5-1; j_call: TRBJ2-5
cdr3_aa: AISEGTSGSPEQY; v_call: TRBV10-3; j_call: TRBJ2-7
cdr3_aa: ASSLYGRGADTQY; v_call: TRBV28; j_call: TRBJ2-3
cdr3_aa: ASSVFPGTENQPQH; v_call: TRBV6-1; j_call: TRBJ1-5
cdr3_aa: ASSSASAGGQETQY; v_call: TRBV5-4; j_call: TRBJ2-5
cdr3_aa: ASSLRRTSGENEQF; v_call: TRBV3-1/TRBV3-2; j_call: TRBJ2-1
cdr3_aa: ASSLRGEQY; v_call: TRBV7-9; j_call: TRBJ2-3
cdr3_aa: ASSRGGSQPQH; v_call: TRBV6-5; j_call: TRBJ1-5
cdr3_aa: ASSSQTGEETQY; v_call: TRBV28; j_call: TRBJ2-5
cdr3_aa: ASSPPVNTEAF; v_call: TRBV28; j_call: TRBJ1-1
cdr3_aa: ASSLLGSMNTEAF; v_call: TRBV5-1; j_call: TRBJ1-1
cdr3_aa: ASSIKSWTEDQPQH; v_call: TRBV28; j_call: TRBJ1-5
cdr3_aa: ASSKIQGREKLF; v_call: TRBV28; j_call: TRBJ1-4
cdr3_aa: ASRASVYNEQF; v_call: TRBV19; j_call: TRBJ2-1
cdr3_aa: ASSLFRDRNQPQH; v_call: TRBV27; j_call: TRBJ1-5
cdr3_aa: ASREGKWITEAF; v_call: TRBV6-5; j_call: TRBJ1-1
cdr3_aa: ASREDGNGYT; v_call: TRBV2; j_call: TRBJ1-2
cdr3_aa: ASSVSSGQETQY; v_call: TRBV5-1; j_call: TRBJ2-5
cdr3_aa: ATTGATNEKLF; v_call: TRBV10-3; j_call: TRBJ1-4
cdr3_aa: AWSPGSNTDTQY; v_call: TRBV30; j_call: TRBJ2-3
cdr3_aa: ASSIWGLDQPQH; v_call: TRBV19; j_call: TRBJ1-5
cdr3_aa: ASSYSGSPPYEQY; v_call: TRBV5-1; j_call: TRBJ2-7
cdr3_aa: ASSQVAQITEAF; v_call: TRBV3-1/TRBV3-2; j_call: TRBJ1-1
cdr3_aa: SVDGAF; v_call: TRBV29-1; j_call: TRBJ1-1
cdr3_aa: ASSQGPAGESDTQY; v_call: TRBV3-1/TRBV3-2; j_call: TRBJ2-3
cdr3_aa: ASSRTGRLENTEAF; v_call: TRBV2; j_call: TRBJ1-1
cdr3_aa: ASSYTRARGARDQPQH; v_call: TRBV6-2/TRBV6-3; j_call: TRBJ1-5
cdr3_aa: AISESSWFSETYEQY; v_call: TRBV10-3; j_call: TRBJ2-7
cdr3_aa: ASSPKTGFYT; v_call: TRBV25-1; j_call: TRBJ1-2
cdr3_aa: ASSLDQQVNQPQH; v_call: TRBV11-2; j_call: TRBJ1-5
cdr3_aa: ASSLEGGALVRETQY; v_call: TRBV5-1; j_call: TRBJ2-5
cdr3_aa: ASSQRTGVVTEAF; v_call: TRBV19; j_call: TRBJ1-1
cdr3_aa: ASSAGWIGEQF; v_call: TRBV11-2; j_call: TRBJ2-1
cdr3_aa: ASSSGGGTNEKLF; v_call: TRBV5-1; j_call: TRBJ1-4
cdr3_aa: ASSSPMNTEAF; v_call: TRBV5-4; j_call: TRBJ1-1
cdr3_aa: ASSEQDLDTQY; v_call: TRBV5-1; j_call: TRBJ2-3
cdr3_aa: ASSLTNPNTGELF; v_call: TRBV27; j_call: TRBJ2-2
cdr3_aa: ASSTPAGVDYGYT; v_call: TRBV28; j_call: TRBJ1-2
cdr3_aa: ASSLGQQGGLAAF; v_call: TRBV5-1; j_call: TRBJ1-1
cdr3_aa: ASSFNTAAKNIQY; v_call: TRBV3-1/TRBV3-2; j_call: TRBJ2-4
cdr3_aa: ASSLLESEAF; v_call: TRBV28; j_call: TRBJ1-1
cdr3_aa: ASNTDRATNEKLF; v_call: TRBV19; j_call: TRBJ1-4
cdr3_aa: ASSFQGTSGGGNEQF; v_call: TRBV5-5; j_call: TRBJ2-1
cdr3_aa: ASSLDSGTGTKQRLNEQF; v_call: TRBV5-1; j_call: TRBJ2-1
cdr3_aa: ASSYLFGEETQY; v_call: TRBV25-1; j_call: TRBJ2-5
cdr3_aa: ASSGVHGSSGNTIY; v_call: TRBV6-1; j_call: TRBJ1-3
cdr3_aa: ASSPPPGPSRNEQF; v_call: TRBV7-2; j_call: TRBJ2-1
cdr3_aa: ASSHNQENTGELF; v_call: TRBV4-2; j_call: TRBJ2-2
cdr3_aa: ASSSGREEETQY; v_call: TRBV6-6; j_call: TRBJ2-5
cdr3_aa: ATRMGSDTEAF; v_call: TRBV6-5; j_call: TRBJ1-1
cdr3_aa: ASSDQTGLNTGELF; v_call: TRBV7-9; j_call: TRBJ2-2
cdr3_aa: ASSSLRQGRTEAF; v_call: TRBV11-2; j_call: TRBJ1-1
cdr3_aa: ASSAGDLGTGIYGYT; v_call: TRBV6-4; j_call: TRBJ1-2
cdr3_aa: ASSRRDRDAEAF; v_call: TRBV4-3; j_call: TRBJ1-1
cdr3_aa: ASTFGSNQPQH; v_call: TRBV6-5; j_call: TRBJ1-5
cdr3_aa: ASSLDFSSNQPQH; v_call: TRBV6-2/TRBV6-3; j_call: TRBJ1-5